This paragraph covers one T cell receptor beta chain sequence. Its target is unknown. These data belong to a study of shared clonotypes between healthy human individuals. General study findings and limits: Rarefaction demonstrated incomplete sorted-subset sequencing despite large depth.

TCRdb keeps only in-frame clones here, not all; method: immunoSEQ multiplex PCR. This sample carries some 2,500,000 clones, 80% to 95% of them seen once, and the ten largest clones take around 0.4%. Material: naive CD4+ T cells from PBMCs. Subset in this sample: CD45RA+ positively selected. The sequence was collected from a man between 18 and 35 years old in good health. Some clones in this sample may be carry-over from other donors' samples.

CDR3 region: CASSQRTSGSFAGELFF. The DNA of the CDR3 is TGTGCCAGCAGCCAACGGACTAGCGGGAGTTTCGCCGGGGAGCTGTTTTTT. The V call is TRBV4-2, the J call TRBJ2-2; TRBD2 agrees at 13 bases. Trimming took 2 bases from V and 6 from J; bases not matched to a gene: 6. The germline CDR1 and CDR2 sequences are LGHNA and YNFKEQ. The CDR3 has 17 amino acids.